The 3 T cell receptor beta chains below all came from one sample that was sequenced in a study of blood T cell repertoires in COVID-19. Sequencing was performed with immunoSEQ multiplex PCR; in TCRdb, only in-frame clones are kept and a portion is missing. The repertoire consists of 90,000 to 150,000 clones, with about 91% occurring once and the leading ten covering 0.88%. The sequencing sample was made of peripheral blood. The origin of the receptors is a woman between 45 and 65 years old with active or convalescent COVID-19.

This clone has just one count. The J gene is TRBJ2-1, the V gene TRBV13; weak D call: TRBD1 (5 bases). Germline V lookup: CDR1 PRHDT, CDR2 FYEKMQ (reference sequence). The CDR3 consists of 12 residues. V shed 4 bases and J shed 10 bases, with 11 bases lying between them. The CDR3 sequence: CASSYQGAEQFF. The CDR3 nucleotides read TGTGCCAGCAGCTACCAGGGCGCAGAGCAGTTCTTC. Filled out from reference TRBV13 and TRBJ2-1, the complete variable domain reads AAGVIQSPRHLIKEKRETATLKCYPIPRHDTVYWYQQGPGQDPQFLISFYEKMQSDKGSIPDRFSAQQFSDYHSELNMSSLELGDSALYFCASSYQGAEQFFGPGTRLTVL.

The chain recombines TRBV9 with TRBJ2-1; possible D gene TRBD2, 5 bases. Germline lookup yields CDR1 SGDLS and CDR2 YYNGEE. The CDR3 contains 12 residues. Trimming left V 4 bases short and J 9 bases short, with 11 bases between. In DNA, the CDR3 is TGTGCCAGCAGCCCTCCTAGCACTGAGCAGTTCTTC. Its translation: CASSPPSTEQFF.

As regards this clone: The junction shows a germline mismatch at one end, possibly a read error. The V call is TRBV30, the J call TRBJ1-2; possibly TRBD1 for D (6 bases). Looked up from germline, CDR1 is GTSNPN and CDR2 is SVGIG (reference sequence). The CDR3 loop spans 13 amino acids. The CDR3 protein is CAWSYLGHQFKGF. The DNA of the CDR3 is TGTGCCTGGAGTTACCTGGGACACCAGTTTAAAGGCTTC. Complete variable domain (other parts from reference TRBV30 and TRBJ1-2): SQTIHQWPATLVQPVGSPLSLECTVEGTSNPNLYWYRQAAGRGLQLLFYSVGIGQISSEVPQNLSASRPQDRQFILSSKKLLLSDSGFYLCAWSYLGHQFKGFGSGTRLTVV.